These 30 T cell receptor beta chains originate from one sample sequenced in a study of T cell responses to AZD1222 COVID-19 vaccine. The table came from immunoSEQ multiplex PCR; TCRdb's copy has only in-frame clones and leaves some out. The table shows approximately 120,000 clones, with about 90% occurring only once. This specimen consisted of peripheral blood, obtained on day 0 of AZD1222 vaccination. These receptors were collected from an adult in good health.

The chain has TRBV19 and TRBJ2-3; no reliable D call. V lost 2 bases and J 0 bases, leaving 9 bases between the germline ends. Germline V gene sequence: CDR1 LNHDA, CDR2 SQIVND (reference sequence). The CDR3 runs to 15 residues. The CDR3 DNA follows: TGTGCCAGTAGTATAATGCGAATCAGCACAGATACGCAGTATTTT. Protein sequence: CASSIMRISTDTQYF. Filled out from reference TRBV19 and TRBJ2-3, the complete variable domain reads DGGITQSPKYLFRKEGQNVTLSCEQNLNHDAMYWYRQDPGQGLRLIYYSQIVNDFQKGDIAEGYSVSREKKESFPLTVTSAQKNPTAFYLCASSIMRISTDTQYFGPGTRLTVL.

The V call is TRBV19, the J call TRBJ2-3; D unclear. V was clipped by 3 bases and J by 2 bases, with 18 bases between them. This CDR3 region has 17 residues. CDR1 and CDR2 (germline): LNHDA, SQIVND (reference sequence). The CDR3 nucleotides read TGTGCCAGTAGTATGAGGAGTGGCAGGAGCTTCACAGATACGCAGTATTTT. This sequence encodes CASSMRSGRSFTDTQYF.

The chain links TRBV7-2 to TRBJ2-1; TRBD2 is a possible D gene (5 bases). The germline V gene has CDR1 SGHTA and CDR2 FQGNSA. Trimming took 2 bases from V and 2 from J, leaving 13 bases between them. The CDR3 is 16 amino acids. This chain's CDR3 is CASSLSGGPTYNEQFF. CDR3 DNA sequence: TGTGCCAGCAGCTTATCGGGCGGGCCAACCTACAATGAGCAGTTCTTC. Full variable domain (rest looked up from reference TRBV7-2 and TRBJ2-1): GAGVSQSPSNKVTEKGKDVELRCDPISGHTALYWYRQSLGQGLEFLIYFQGNSAPDKSGLPSDRFSAERTGGSVSTLTIQRTQQEDSAVYLCASSLSGGPTYNEQFFGPGTRLTVL.

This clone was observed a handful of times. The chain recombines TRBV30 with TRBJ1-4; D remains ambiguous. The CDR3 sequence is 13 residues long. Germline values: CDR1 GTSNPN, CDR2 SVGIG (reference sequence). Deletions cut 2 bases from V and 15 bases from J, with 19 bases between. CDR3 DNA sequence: TGTGCCTGGAGTTCAGAGAGATCGCCAAGAGTGTTTTTT. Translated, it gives CAWSSERSPRVFF.

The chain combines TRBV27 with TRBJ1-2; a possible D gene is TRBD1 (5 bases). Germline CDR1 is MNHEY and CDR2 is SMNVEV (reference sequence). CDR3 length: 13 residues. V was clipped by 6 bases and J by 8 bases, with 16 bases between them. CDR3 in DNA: TGTGCCAGCAGGGACGGGGGTCAGGGCGGCTACACCTTC. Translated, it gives CASRDGGQGGYTF.

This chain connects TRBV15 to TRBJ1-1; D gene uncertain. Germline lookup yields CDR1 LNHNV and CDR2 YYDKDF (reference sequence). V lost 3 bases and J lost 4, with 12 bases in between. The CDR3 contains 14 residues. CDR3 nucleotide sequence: TGTGCCACCAGCAGCCGCCCCGGGCCCACTGAAGCTTTCTTT. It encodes CATSSRPGPTEAFF. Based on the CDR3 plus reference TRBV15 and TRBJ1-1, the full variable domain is DAMVIQNPRYQVTQFGKPVTLSCSQTLNHNVMYWYQQKSSQAPKLLFHYYDKDFNNEADTPDNFQSRRPNTSFCFLDIRSPGLGDTAMYLCATSSRPGPTEAFFGQGTRLTVV.

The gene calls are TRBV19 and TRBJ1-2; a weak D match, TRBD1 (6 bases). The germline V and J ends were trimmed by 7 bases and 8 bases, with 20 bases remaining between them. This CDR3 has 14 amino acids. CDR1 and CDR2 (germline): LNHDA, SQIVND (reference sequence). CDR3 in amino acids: CASTRSRDMRGYTF. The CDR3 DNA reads TGTGCCAGTACCCGATCCCGGGACATGCGGGGCTACACCTTC.

CDR3 amino acids: CASSPTAGLGRYEQYF. The CDR3 DNA sequence: TGTGCCAGCAGCCCAACTGCAGGTTTGGGGAGGTACGAGCAGTACTTC. This rearrangement joins TRBV13 to TRBJ2-7; TRBD2 might be the D (6 bases). CDR3 length: 16 residues. Germline V gene lookup returns CDR1 PRHDT and CDR2 FYEKMQ (reference sequence). V dropped 5 bases and J dropped 4 bases, with 21 bases sitting between them.

The CDR3, as DNA: TGTGCCAGTGCCGCGGGGCGGACCCCGGGGGGCAATCAGCCCCAGCATTTT. Its translation is CASAAGRTPGGNQPQHF. The chain is built from TRBV19 and TRBJ1-5; weak D call: TRBD1 (5 bases). The CDR3 spans 17 residues. V lost 8 bases, J lost 2 bases, and 22 bases lay in between. The germline gives CDR1 LNHDA, CDR2 SQIVND (reference sequence).

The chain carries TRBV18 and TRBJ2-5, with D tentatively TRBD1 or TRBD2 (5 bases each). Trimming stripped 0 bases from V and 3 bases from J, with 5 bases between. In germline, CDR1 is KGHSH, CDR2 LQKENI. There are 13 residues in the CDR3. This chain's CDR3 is CASSPPGEETQYF. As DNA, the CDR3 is TGTGCCAGCTCACCACCGGGGGAAGAGACCCAGTACTTC.

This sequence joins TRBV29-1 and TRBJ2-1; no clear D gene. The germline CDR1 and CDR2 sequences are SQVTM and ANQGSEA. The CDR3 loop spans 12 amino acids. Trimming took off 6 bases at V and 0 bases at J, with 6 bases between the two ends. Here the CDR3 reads CSVESSYNEQFF. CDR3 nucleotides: TGCAGCGTGGAGAGCTCCTACAATGAGCAGTTCTTC.

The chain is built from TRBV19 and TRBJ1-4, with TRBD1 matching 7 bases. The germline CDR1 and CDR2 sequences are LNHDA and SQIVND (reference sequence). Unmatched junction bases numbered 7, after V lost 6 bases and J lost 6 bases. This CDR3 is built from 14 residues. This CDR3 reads CASRRGLQHEKLFF. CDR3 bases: TGTGCCAGTAGAAGGGGGCTCCAGCATGAAAAACTGTTTTTT.

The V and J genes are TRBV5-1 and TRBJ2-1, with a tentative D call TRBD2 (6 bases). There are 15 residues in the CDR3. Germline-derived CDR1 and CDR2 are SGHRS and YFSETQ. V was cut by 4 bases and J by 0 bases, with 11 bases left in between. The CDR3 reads CASSSSGYSYNEQFF. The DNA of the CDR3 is TGCGCCAGCAGCAGTAGCGGCTACTCCTACAATGAGCAGTTCTTC.

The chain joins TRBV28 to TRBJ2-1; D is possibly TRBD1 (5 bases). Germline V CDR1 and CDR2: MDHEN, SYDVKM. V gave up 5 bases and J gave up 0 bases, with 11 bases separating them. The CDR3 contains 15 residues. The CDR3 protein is CASSRQLPSYNEQFF. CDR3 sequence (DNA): TGTGCCAGCAGTAGACAGTTACCCTCCTACAATGAGCAGTTCTTC.

The CDR3 coding sequence is TGTGCCAGTAGTATACCCGGGGTTCGACGGAACACCATATATTTT. Encoded protein: CASSIPGVRRNTIYF. J is TRBJ1-3 and V is TRBV19; the D is unclear. Germline CDR1 reads LNHDA; CDR2 reads SQIVND (reference sequence). With 2 bases removed from V and 7 bases from J, the gap between germline ends came to 15 bases. This CDR3 has 15 residues.

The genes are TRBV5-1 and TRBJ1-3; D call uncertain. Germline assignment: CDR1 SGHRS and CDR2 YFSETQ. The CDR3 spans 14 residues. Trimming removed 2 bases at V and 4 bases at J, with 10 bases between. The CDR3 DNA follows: TGCGCCAGCAGCTTCGGGTACACAGGAAACACCATATATTTT. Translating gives CASSFGYTGNTIYF.

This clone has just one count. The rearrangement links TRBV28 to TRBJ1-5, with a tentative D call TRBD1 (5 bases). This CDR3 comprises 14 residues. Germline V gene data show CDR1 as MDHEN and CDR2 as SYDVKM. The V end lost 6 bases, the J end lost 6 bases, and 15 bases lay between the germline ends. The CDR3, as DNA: TGTGCCAGCAGCCATTCTCAGGGCAGTCAGCCCCAGCATTTT. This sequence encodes CASSHSQGSQPQHF.

CDR3 sequence: CASTPGGGQPQHF. The CDR3 DNA sequence: TGTGCCAGCACCCCGGGGGGTGGACAGCCCCAGCATTTT. The rearrangement joins TRBV12-3 or TRBV12-4 to TRBJ1-5, with a weak D call TRBD1 (5 bases). CDR3 length: 13 residues. Trimming removed 7 bases at V and 7 bases at J, with 14 bases between.

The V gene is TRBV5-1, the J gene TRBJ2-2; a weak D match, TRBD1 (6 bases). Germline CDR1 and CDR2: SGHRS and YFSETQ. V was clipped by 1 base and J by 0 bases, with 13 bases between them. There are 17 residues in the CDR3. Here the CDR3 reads CASSLNPAGANTGELFF. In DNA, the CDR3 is TGCGCCAGCAGCTTGAATCCCGCAGGGGCGAACACCGGGGAGCTGTTTTTT.

DNA for the CDR3: TGCGCCAGCAGGGGTGTTTCTTACGAGCAGTACTTC. Translation: CASRGVSYEQYF. V gene TRBV5-1 combines with J gene TRBJ2-7; D gene ambiguous. The CDR3 is made up of 12 amino acids. CDR1 and CDR2 from the germline V gene are SGHRS and YFSETQ. V was trimmed by 5 bases and J by 4 bases, leaving 10 bases between them.

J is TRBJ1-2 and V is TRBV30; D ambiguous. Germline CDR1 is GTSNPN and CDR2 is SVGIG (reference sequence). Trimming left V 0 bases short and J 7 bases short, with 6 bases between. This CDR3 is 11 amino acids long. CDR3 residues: CAWSVDSGYTF. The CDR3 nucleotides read TGTGCCTGGAGTGTGGATTCTGGCTACACCTTC.

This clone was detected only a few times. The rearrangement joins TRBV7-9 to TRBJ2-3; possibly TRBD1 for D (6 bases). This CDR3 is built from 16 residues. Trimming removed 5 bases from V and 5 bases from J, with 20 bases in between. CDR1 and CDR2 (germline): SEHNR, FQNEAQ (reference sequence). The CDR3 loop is CASSHLSDRGQDTQYF. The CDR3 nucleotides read TGTGCCAGCAGCCACCTGTCCGACCGGGGACAAGATACGCAGTATTTT.

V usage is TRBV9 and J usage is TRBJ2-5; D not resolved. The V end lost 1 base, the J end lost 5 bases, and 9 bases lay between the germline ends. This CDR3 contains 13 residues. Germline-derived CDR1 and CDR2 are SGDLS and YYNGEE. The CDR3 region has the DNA TGTGCCAGCAGCGTACCGCCCGCCGAGACCCAGTACTTC. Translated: CASSVPPAETQYF.

The CDR3 loop is CASSYSQGLVDEQYF. CDR3 DNA: TGTGCCAGCAGTTACTCCCAGGGGCTCGTGGACGAGCAGTACTTC. The V and J genes are TRBV6-5 and TRBJ2-7; D perhaps matches TRBD1 (6 bases). The CDR3 totals 15 residues. V gave up 0 bases and J gave up 5 bases, with 14 bases separating them. Germline loops: CDR1 MNHEY, CDR2 SVGAGI.

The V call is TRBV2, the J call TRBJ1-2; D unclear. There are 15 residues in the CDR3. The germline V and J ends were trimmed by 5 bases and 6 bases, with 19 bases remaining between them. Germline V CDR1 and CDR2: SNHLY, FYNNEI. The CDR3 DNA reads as TGTGCCAGCAGTCTGACGCCTGAAGGGAGTAATGGCTACACCTTC. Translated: CASSLTPEGSNGYTF.

For the CDR3, the DNA is TGTGCCAGCAGCTTAGCCCGCCTGAACACAGATACGCAGTATTTT. It specifies CASSLARLNTDTQYF. The chain uses TRBV7-9 and TRBJ2-3; D is unresolved. V was trimmed by 0 bases and J by 2 bases, leaving 9 bases between them. Germline V gene lookup returns CDR1 SEHNR and CDR2 FQNEAQ (reference sequence). The CDR3 totals 15 residues.

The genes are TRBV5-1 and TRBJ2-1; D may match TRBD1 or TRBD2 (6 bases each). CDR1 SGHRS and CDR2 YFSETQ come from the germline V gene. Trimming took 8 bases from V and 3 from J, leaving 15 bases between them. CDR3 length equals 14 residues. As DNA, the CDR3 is TGCGCCAGTTCCGAAGGGGGGAGCTACAATGAGCAGTTCTTC. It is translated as CASSEGGSYNEQFF.

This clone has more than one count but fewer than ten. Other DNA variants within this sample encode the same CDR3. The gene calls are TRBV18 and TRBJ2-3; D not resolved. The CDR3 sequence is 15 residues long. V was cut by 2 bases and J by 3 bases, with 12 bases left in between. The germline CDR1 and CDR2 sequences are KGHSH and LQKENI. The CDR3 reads CASSPGQLGTDTQYF. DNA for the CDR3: TGTGCCAGCTCACCAGGGCAGTTAGGGACAGATACGCAGTATTTT.

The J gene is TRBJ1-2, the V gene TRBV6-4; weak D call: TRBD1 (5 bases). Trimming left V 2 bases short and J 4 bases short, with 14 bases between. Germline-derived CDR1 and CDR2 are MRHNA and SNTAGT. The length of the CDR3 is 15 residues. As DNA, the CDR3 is TGTGCCAGCAGTGACGGTGACGGGGGAGGCTATGGCTACACCTTC. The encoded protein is CASSDGDGGGYGYTF.

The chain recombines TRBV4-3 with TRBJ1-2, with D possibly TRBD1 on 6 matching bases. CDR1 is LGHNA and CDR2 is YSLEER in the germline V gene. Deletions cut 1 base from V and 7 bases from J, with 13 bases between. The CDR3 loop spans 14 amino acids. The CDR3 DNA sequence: TGCGCCAGCAGCCAAGGCCATGGACAGTCTGGCTACACCTTC. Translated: CASSQGHGQSGYTF.